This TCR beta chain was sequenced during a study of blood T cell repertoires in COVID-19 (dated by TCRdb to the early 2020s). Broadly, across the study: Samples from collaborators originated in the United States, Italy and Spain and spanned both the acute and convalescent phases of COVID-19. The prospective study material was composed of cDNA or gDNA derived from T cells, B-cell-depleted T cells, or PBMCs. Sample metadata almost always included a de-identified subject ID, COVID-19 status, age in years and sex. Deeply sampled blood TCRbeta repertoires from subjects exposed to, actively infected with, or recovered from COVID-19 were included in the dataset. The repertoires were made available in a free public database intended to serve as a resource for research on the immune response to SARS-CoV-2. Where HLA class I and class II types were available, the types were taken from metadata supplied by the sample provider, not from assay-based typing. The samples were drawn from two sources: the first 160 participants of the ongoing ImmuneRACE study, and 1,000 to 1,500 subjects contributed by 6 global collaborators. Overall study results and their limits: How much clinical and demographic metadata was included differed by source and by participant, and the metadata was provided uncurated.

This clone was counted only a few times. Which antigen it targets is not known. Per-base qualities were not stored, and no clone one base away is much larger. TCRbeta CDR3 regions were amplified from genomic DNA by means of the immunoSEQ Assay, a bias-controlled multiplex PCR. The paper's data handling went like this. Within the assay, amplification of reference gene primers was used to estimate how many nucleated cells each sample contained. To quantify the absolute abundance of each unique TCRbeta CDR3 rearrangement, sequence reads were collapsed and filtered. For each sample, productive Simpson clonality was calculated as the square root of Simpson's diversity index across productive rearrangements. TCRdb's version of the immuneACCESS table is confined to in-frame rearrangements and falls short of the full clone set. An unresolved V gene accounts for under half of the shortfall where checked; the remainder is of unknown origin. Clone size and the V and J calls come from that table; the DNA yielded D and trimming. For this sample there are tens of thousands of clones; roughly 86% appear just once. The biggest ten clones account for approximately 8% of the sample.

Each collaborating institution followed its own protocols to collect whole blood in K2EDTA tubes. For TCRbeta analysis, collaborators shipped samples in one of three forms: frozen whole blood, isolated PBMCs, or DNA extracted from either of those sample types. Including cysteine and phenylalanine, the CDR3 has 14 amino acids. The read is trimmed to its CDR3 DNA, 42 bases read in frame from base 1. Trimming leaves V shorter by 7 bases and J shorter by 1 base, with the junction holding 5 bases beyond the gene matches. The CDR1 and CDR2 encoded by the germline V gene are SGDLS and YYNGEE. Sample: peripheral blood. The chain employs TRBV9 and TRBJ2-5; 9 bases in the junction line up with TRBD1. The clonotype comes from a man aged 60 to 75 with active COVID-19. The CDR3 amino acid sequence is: CASGQGIGQETQYF. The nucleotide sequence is TGTGCCAGCGGACAGGGGATCGGCCAAGAGACCCAGTACTTC. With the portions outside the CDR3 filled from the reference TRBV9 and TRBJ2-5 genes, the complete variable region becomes DSGVTQTPKHLITATGQRVTLRCSPRSGDLSVYWYQQSLDQGLQFLIQYYNGEERAKGNILERFSAQQFPDLHSELNLSSLELGDSALYFCASGQGIGQETQYFGPGTRLLVL.